Each of the 6 T cell receptor beta chains below was sequenced from the same sample in a study of cytomegalovirus exposure and HLA in healthy donors. Assay: immunoSEQ multiplex PCR; the TCRdb copy retains only in-frame clones and omits some. In the table there are 67,000 or so clones, approximately 94% of which are singletons. Material for sequencing was PBMCs. The receptors stem from a young man in good health and CMV-seropositive.

This rearrangement joins TRBV18 to TRBJ2-3; TRBD2 matches at 11 bases. The CDR3 sequence is 13 residues long. The V gene end was trimmed by 6 bases and the J gene end by 8 bases; junction bases not matched to a gene: 4. Germline V CDR1 and CDR2: KGHSH, LQKENI. The CDR3 nucleotides read TGTGCCAGCTCCTCTGGACTAGCGGGTACGCAGTATTTT. Protein: CASSSGLAGTQYF.

V gene TRBV18 combines with J gene TRBJ1-4; 7 bases line up with TRBD1. The germline CDR1 and CDR2 sequences are KGHSH and LQKENI. CDR3 length: 14 residues. V shed 4 bases and J 8 bases; nucleotides not matched to a gene: 7. The CDR3 region is CASSLRGFEEKLFF. CDR3 DNA sequence: TGTGCCAGCTCACTCAGGGGGTTTGAAGAAAAACTGTTTTTT.

This chain uses TRBV5-8 with TRBJ2-5; 10 nucleotides agree with TRBD1. V shed 4 bases, J shed 3 bases, and the junction held 3 bases outside the gene matches. The CDR3 extends over 14 amino acids. Germline CDR1 SGHTS, CDR2 YDEGEE. The CDR3 loop is CASSRGQGEETQYF. DNA for the CDR3: TGTGCCAGCAGCCGCGGACAGGGGGAAGAGACCCAGTACTTC. The whole variable domain, filled in from reference TRBV5-8 and TRBJ2-5, reads EAGVTQSPTHLIKTRGQQATLRCSPISGHTSVYWYQQALGLGLQFLLWYDEGEERNRGNFPPRFSGRQFPNYSSELNVNALELEDSALYLCASSRGQGEETQYFGPGTRLLVL.

The chain has TRBV6-1 and TRBJ1-5, with 8 bases matching TRBD1. The germline CDR1 and CDR2 sequences are MNHNS and SASEGT. This CDR3 is built from 15 residues. J was trimmed by 4 bases and V by 5 bases; bases with no gene match: 7. Written as DNA, the CDR3 is TGTGCCAGCAGTAGTCAGGGGGCTATGAATCAGCCCCAGCATTTT. This codes for CASSSQGAMNQPQHF.

The chain employs TRBV7-9 and TRBJ2-1, with D possibly being TRBD2 (5 bases). V gave up 1 base and J gave up 5 bases, with 6 bases separating them. This CDR3 region has 13 residues. Germline values: CDR1 SEHNR, CDR2 FQNEAQ (reference sequence). CDR3 loop: CASSLVGDNEQFF. Written as DNA, the CDR3 is TGTGCCAGCAGCTTAGTGGGAGACAATGAGCAGTTCTTC.

The chain links TRBV25-1 to TRBJ1-5; 10 bases map to TRBD1. J was trimmed by 4 bases and V by 3 bases; bases with no gene match: 12. Germline V CDR1 and CDR2: MGHDK, SYGVNS. The CDR3 runs 18 residues. CDR3 in DNA: TGTGCCAGCAGTGACCCTTTCCCGGACAGGGGGGGAAATCAGCCCCAGCATTTT. This codes for CASSDPFPDRGGNQPQHF.